This T cell receptor (beta chain) emerged from a study of blood T cell repertoires in COVID-19. Looking at the study overall: T cells, B-cell-depleted T cells, or PBMCs provided the cDNA or gDNA that served as material.

The study assigned cohorts using participant-reported clinical history. Germline CDR1 and CDR2: SEHNR and FQNEAQ (reference sequence). V was shortened by 5 bases and J by 5 bases, with 10 bases between the two germline ends. CDR3 size: 13 residues. Libraries were prepared by immunoSEQ multiplex PCR; TCRdb keeps only in-frame clonotypes and omits some of them. The sample consists of roughly 180,000 clones, 80% to 90% of them appearing once. This TCR came from a man between 35 and 55 years old who had recovered from COVID-19. The J gene is TRBJ2-4, the V gene TRBV7-9, with a tentative D call TRBD1 (6 bases). Sequencing was carried out using PBMCs or T cells enriched from blood (not recorded which). This CDR3 reads CASSTGTQNIQYF. The CDR3 DNA reads as TGTGCCAGCAGCACCGGGACACAAAACATTCAGTACTTC. The full variable domain, completed using reference TRBV7-9 and TRBJ2-4, is DTGVSQNPRHKITKRGQNVTFRCDPISEHNRLYWYRQTLGQGPEFLTYFQNEAQLEKSRLLSDRFSAERPKGSFSTLEIQRTEQGDSAMYLCASSTGTQNIQYFGAGTRLSVL.